This T cell receptor beta chain was captured in a study of blood T cells in healthy people across ages. Study context: Capture via template switching afforded approximately one barcoded beta molecule per two T cells.

A second PCR of about 6 to 11 cycles used a sample-barcoded 5' primer and a J-beta primer mix. From the 5' RACE reads, TCRdb called clonotypes with MiXCR, one entry per CDR3 protein. The table records nearly 800,000 distinct CDR3 sequences, just over 55% of them present only once. Whole-study findings and limits: A conclusive naive versus antigen-experienced comparison was prevented by the unsorted PBMCs. Donors of long life had a larger count of naive CD4+ cells and greater diversity than aged donors. Among T cells, TCR beta diversity per million cells dropped roughly linearly as age rose.

Concerning this clonotype itself: Its antigen is as yet unknown.

CDR3 length: 15 amino acids. Between the trimmed V and J ends, which lost 0 bases and 3 bases, there was a span of 9 bases. Germline values: CDR1 LGHDT, CDR2 YNNKEL (reference sequence). This TCR came from a man aged 40-49 years in good health. J is TRBJ1-5 and V is TRBV3-1, with D unclear. Sequencing was performed on blood. The CDR3 region has the DNA TGTGCCAGCAGCCAAGATGTGGGGAACAATCAGCCCCAGCATTTT. The encoded protein is CASSQDVGNNQPQHF. The variable domain in full, with the rest retrieved from reference TRBV3-1 and TRBJ1-5, is DTAVSQTPKYLVTQMGNDKSIKCEQNLGHDTMYWYKQDSKKFLKIMFSYNNKELIINETVPNRFSPKSPDKAHLNLHINSLELGDSAVYFCASSQDVGNNQPQHFGDGTRLSIL.